The entry below gives a single T cell receptor (beta chain) sequence along with its context. The sample belongs to a study of radiation and T cells in renal cell carcinoma. Some clones are missing from TCRdb's copy, which holds only in-frame ones; the method was immunoSEQ multiplex PCR. Of under 150,000 clones listed, 75% to 90% are singletons. Indicated time point: blood 2 weeks post-SBRT. As to treatment: 15 Gy SBRT to primary tumor, nephrectomy 4 weeks later. V shed 8 bases and J shed 3 bases, with 23 bases lying between them. The CDR3 covers 16 residues. The germline CDR1 and CDR2 sequences are SNHLY and FYNNEI.

V usage is TRBV2 and J usage is TRBJ2-7; TRBD2 might be the D (6 bases). Sequenced here: blood, sampled from a patient whose treatment included radiotherapy and nephrectomy. The clonotype comes from a woman in her sixties or seventies with renal cell carcinoma. CDR3 coding DNA: TGTGCCAGCGGTCCTAGCGACCCCTTAATATACTACGAGCAGTACTTC. It translates to CASGPSDPLIYYEQYF.